This TCR beta chain comes out of a study of naive and memory T cell subsets. V shed 2 bases and J shed 8 bases, with 9 bases lying between them. CDR3 size: 13 residues. Germline CDR1 SNHLY, CDR2 FYNNEI. Remarks on this clonotype: What it binds is not known.

Two oligonucleotides, mixed equimolar, formed the beta constant-region primer covering TRBC1 and TRBC2. Nested alpha and beta constant-region primers with the SP2 primer drove four PCR rounds on ligated cDNA. A 12-nucleotide UMI and the SP2 primer were added to the cDNA 3' end by oligonucleotide ligation. MiXCR was run by TCRdb on the UMI-ligation and nested PCR reads, yielding one entry per CDR3 protein. Counted here are about 120,000 distinct CDR3 sequences, just over 35% occurring once; the ten biggest clones make up approximately 0.87%. Study-wide points: Over 95% of naive TCR sequences appeared only once after error correction, unlike memory subsets.

Sequencing input: central memory CD4+ T cells from blood. This chain joins TRBV2 and TRBJ1-4; no clear D. The receptor comes from a human donor in good health. CDR3 sequence reads: CASSERSWEKLFF. CDR3 nucleotide sequence: TGTGCCAGCAGTGAAAGAAGTTGGGAAAAACTGTTTTTT.